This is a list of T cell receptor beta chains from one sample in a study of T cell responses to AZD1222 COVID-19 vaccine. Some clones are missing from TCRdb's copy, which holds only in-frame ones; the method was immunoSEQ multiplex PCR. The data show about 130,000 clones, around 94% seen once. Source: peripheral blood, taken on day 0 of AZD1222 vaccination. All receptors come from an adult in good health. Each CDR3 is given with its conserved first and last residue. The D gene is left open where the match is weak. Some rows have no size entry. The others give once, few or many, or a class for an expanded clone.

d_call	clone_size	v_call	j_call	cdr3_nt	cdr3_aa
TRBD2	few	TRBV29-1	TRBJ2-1	TGCAGCGTTGATGGGTGGGTAGCGGGTCCGTTCGATGAGCAGTTCTTC	CSVDGWVAGPFDEQFF
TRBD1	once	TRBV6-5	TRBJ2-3	TGTGCCACCCGGGACAGGGATACAGATACGCAGTATTTT	CATRDRDTDTQYF
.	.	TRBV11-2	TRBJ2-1	TGTGCCAGCAGCTTAGGAGGGATCGGTGAGCAGTTCTTC	CASSLGGIGEQFF
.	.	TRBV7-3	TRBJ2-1	TGTGCCAGCAGCTTAACGGGTCCTGGTGAGCAGTTCTTC	CASSLTGPGEQFF
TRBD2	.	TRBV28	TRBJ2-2	TGTGCCACCAATGGACTAGCGGGAGGTTGGACCGGGGAGCTGTTTTTT	CATNGLAGGWTGELFF
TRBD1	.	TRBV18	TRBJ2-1	TGTGCCAGCTCACCATCCCAGACAGGGGCAACCAATGAGCAGTTCTTC	CASSPSQTGATNEQFF
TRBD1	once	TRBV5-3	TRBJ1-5	TGTGCCAGAAGCTTGGTCCAGGGGGCTTCGCAGCCCCAGCATTTT	CARSLVQGASQPQHF
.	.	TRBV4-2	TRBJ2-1	TGTGCCAGCAGCCAAGCCTCGGACTCCCTGCGCGATGAGCAGTTCTTC	CASSQASDSLRDEQFF
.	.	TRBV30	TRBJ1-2	TGTGCCTGGAGTCCTCTACGTGGGGACGGCTACACCTTC	CAWSPLRGDGYTF
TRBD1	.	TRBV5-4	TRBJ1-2	TGTGCCAGCAGCGAACCGGGACAGGGGGCAGGTTATGGCTACACCTTC	CASSEPGQGAGYGYTF
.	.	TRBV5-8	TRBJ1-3	TGTGCCAGCAGCTTGGTGTACATGAGCTCTGGAAACACCATATATTTT	CASSLVYMSSGNTIYF
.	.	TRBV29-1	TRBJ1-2	TGCAGCCTTGTGGACGGGACCCACTATGGCTACACCTTC	CSLVDGTHYGYTF
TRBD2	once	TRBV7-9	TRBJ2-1	TGTGCCAGCAGCTTAGCGGGGCGGGAGGGCGTGCACTACAATGAGCAGTTCTTC	CASSLAGREGVHYNEQFF
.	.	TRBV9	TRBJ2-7	TGTGCCAGCAGCGTAGGGGACGTAAGCTCCTACGAGCAGTACTTC	CASSVGDVSSYEQYF
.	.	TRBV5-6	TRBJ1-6	TGTGCCAGCAGCTCGACAACCGAAAGGGGACCACCCCTCCACTTT	CASSSTTERGPPLHF
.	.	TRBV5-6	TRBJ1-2	TGTGCCAGCAGCTTGCCAGGATTCGACTATGGCTACACCTTC	CASSLPGFDYGYTF